This is a list of T cell receptor beta chains from one sample in a study of OX40 agonist ivuxolimab in advanced cancers. The method was immunoSEQ multiplex PCR; TCRdb's version includes in-frame clones alone and lacks a portion of them. The sample shows nearly 85,000 clones, roughly 80% of them seen only once. Sequenced material: CD4+ or CD8+ T cells sorted from blood, taken in a trial of the OX40 agonist ivuxolimab. These receptors were collected from an adult with an advanced solid tumor such as melanoma, head and neck, liver or kidney cancer. Each CDR3 is given with its conserved first and last residue. The D gene is left open where the match is weak. Rows may omit the clone size; those that give it use once, few, many or a size class.

-	TRBJ2-1	TRBD1	TRBV19	TGTGCCAGTACCCACGGGACAGGAGATACTTCTAGGCAGTTCTTC	CASTHGTGDTSRQFF
-	TRBJ1-5	-	TRBV6-6	TGTGCCAGCACCACCCAGGGAAGCAATCAGCCCCAGCATTTT	CASTTQGSNQPQHF
-	TRBJ1-1	-	TRBV7-9	TGTGCCAGCAGCTTTCCGAACACTGAAGCTTTCTTT	CASSFPNTEAFF
-	TRBJ2-7	TRBD1	TRBV7-2	TGTGCCAGCAGTTGGGACAGGGGCTCCTACGAGCAGTACTTC	CASSWDRGSYEQYF
-	TRBJ1-5	-	TRBV10-3	TGTGCCATCAGTGAGGGCCCAGGACCTACTCGCAATCAGCCCCAGCATTTT	CAISEGPGPTRNQPQHF
-	TRBJ2-5	-	TRBV2	TGTGCCAGAGCGGCGAATTCCCAAGAGACCCAGTACTTC	CARAANSQETQYF
-	TRBJ2-5	TRBD1	TRBV30	TGTGCCTGGGGACAGGCGAAAGAGACCCAGTACTTC	CAWGQAKETQYF
-	TRBJ2-6	TRBD1	TRBV9	TGTGCCAGCAGTTCCCGACAGGGTAGTACTGGGGCCAACGTCCTGACTTTC	CASSSRQGSTGANVLTF
-	TRBJ2-7	-	TRBV19	TGTGCCAGTAAGGGCGGGCCAGGGCCCACCTACGAGCAGTACTTC	CASKGGPGPTYEQYF
-	TRBJ1-1	-	TRBV5-1	TGCGCCAGCAGCAATTCCCGCCCCCCTGATAACACTGAAGCTTTCTTT	CASSNSRPPDNTEAFF
-	TRBJ1-2	-	TRBV10-3	TGTGTTGTCCAGGGATCCAACTATGGCTACACCTTC	CVVQGSNYGYTF
-	TRBJ1-1	-	TRBV27	TGTGCCAGCAGCCCGCGCCCAAGAGGCGGTGGTGAAGCTTTCTTT	CASSPRPRGGGEAFF
-	TRBJ2-2	TRBD1	TRBV7-3	TGTGCCAGCAGCTTAAAAGGGGCGTCAGGGGGGAACACCGGGGAGCTGTTTTTT	CASSLKGASGGNTGELFF
-	TRBJ2-1	-	TRBV11-2	TGTGCCAGCAGCGCTTCCTTCAATGAGCAGTTCTTC	CASSASFNEQFF
-	TRBJ1-2	-	TRBV7-9	TGTGCCAGCAGCTTAGGACGGACCTATGGCTACACCTTC	CASSLGRTYGYTF
-	TRBJ2-5	TRBD2	TRBV9	TGTGCCAGCAGCGCCCGATGGAGCGGGGGGGTAGAGACCCAGTACTTC	CASSARWSGGVETQYF
once	TRBJ2-1	TRBD1	TRBV6-6	TGTGCCAGCAGTCGGGACAGGCCCTCCAACAATGAGCAGTTCTTC	CASSRDRPSNNEQFF
-	TRBJ2-5	TRBD2	TRBV29-1	TGCAGCGTTAGGGCGGGGGGGCAAGAGACCCAGTACTTC	CSVRAGGQETQYF
-	TRBJ1-3	-	TRBV11-2	TGTGCCAGCACCGGATCTCCGGGGAGCTCTGGAAACACCATATATTTT	CASTGSPGSSGNTIYF
-	TRBJ2-4	-	TRBV2	TGTGCCAGCAGTGAAAGGGTGGGGGACATTCAGTACTTC	CASSERVGDIQYF
-	TRBJ1-1	-	TRBV7-9	TGTGCCAGCAGCTCCGCCCTAGGGTATAACACTGAAGCTTTCTTT	CASSSALGYNTEAFF
-	TRBJ2-7	-	TRBV19	TGTGCCAGTACGGATTCCTACGAGCAGTACTTC	CASTDSYEQYF
few	TRBJ1-5	-	TRBV29-1	TGCAGCGTTCGTATGGGTGGCAATCAGCCCCAGCATTTT	CSVRMGGNQPQHF
-	TRBJ2-3	-	TRBV6-1	TGTGCCAGCTTAGGGACCCTTAGCACAGATACGCAGTATTTT	CASLGTLSTDTQYF
once	TRBJ2-6	-	TRBV7-9	TGTGCCAGCAGCCCCGCTCAGGTATCCGGGGCCAACGTCCTGACTTTC	CASSPAQVSGANVLTF
few	TRBJ2-2	-	TRBV6-6	TGTGCCAGCAGTACCGGTACTTCGAACACCGGGGAGCTGTTTTTT	CASSTGTSNTGELFF
-	TRBJ1-1	-	TRBV11-2	TGTGCCAGCAGCTTAGTTGGCGGGAGTAACACTGAAGCTTTCTTT	CASSLVGGSNTEAFF
-	TRBJ1-6	TRBD1	TRBV19	TGTGCCAGTAGTACGGACAGGGGCCCGCCTAATTCACCCCTCCACTTT	CASSTDRGPPNSPLHF
few	TRBJ2-7	-	TRBV27	TGTGCCAGCAGTTTATCGTACGAGCAGTACTTC	CASSLSYEQYF
-	TRBJ2-7	-	TRBV7-9	TGTGCCAGCAGCCCGGACTATTACGAGCAGTACTTC	CASSPDYYEQYF
-	TRBJ1-2	-	TRBV10-3	TGTGCCACCCTCGATAGTCAGGGTTATGGTAACTATGGCTACACCTTC	CATLDSQGYGNYGYTF
few	TRBJ1-6	-	TRBV2	TGTGCCAGCAGTTTTAGGGGGACGACGGATTCACCCCTCCACTTT	CASSFRGTTDSPLHF